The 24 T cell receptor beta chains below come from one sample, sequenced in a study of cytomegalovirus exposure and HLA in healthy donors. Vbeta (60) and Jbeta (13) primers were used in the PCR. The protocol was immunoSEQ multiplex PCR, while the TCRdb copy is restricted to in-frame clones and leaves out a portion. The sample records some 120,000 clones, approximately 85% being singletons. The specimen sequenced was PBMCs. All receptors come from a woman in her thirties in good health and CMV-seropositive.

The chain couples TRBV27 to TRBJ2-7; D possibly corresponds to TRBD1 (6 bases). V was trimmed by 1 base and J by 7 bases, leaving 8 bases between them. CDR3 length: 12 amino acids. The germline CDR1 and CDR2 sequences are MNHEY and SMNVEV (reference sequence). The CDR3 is CASSLLGGEQYF. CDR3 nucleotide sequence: TGTGCCAGCAGTTTATTAGGGGGAGAGCAGTACTTC.

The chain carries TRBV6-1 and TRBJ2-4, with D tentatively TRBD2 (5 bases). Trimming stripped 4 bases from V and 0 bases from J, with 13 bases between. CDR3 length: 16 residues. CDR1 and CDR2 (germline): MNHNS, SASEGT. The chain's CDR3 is CASSGRTPLAKNIQYF. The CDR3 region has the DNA TGTGCCAGCAGTGGGAGGACCCCGCTAGCCAAAAACATTCAGTACTTC.

CDR3 sequence reads: CASSAGETQYF. In DNA form, the CDR3 reads TGTGCCAGCAGCGCCGGGGAGACCCAGTACTTC. J is TRBJ2-5 and V is TRBV2; D unclear. Trimming took 6 bases from V and 5 from J, leaving 7 bases between them. The germline V gene has CDR1 SNHLY and CDR2 FYNNEI. The CDR3 is 11 residues long. The variable domain in full, with the rest retrieved from reference TRBV2 and TRBJ2-5, is EPEVTQTPSHQVTQMGQEVILRCVPISNHLYFYWYRQILGQKVEFLVSFYNNEISEKSEIFDDQFSVERPDGSNFTLKIRSTKLEDSAMYFCASSAGETQYFGPGTRLLVL.

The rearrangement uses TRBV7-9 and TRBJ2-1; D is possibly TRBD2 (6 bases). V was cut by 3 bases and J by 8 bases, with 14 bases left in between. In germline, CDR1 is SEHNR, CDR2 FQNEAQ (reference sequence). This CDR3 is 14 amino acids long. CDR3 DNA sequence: TGTGCCAGCAGCTTCGGACCTCCGGGGGATGAGCAGTTCTTC. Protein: CASSFGPPGDEQFF.

The CDR3 protein is CASSLWAGGNYGYTF. The CDR3 DNA reads as TGCGCCAGCAGCTTGTGGGCAGGGGGCAACTATGGCTACACCTTC. The chain is built from TRBV5-1 and TRBJ1-2, with 8 bases aligning to TRBD1. V trimming: 1 base; J trimming: 2 bases; junction bases outside the gene matches: 4. Per the germline V gene, CDR1 is SGHRS and CDR2 is YFSETQ. The CDR3 spans 15 residues.

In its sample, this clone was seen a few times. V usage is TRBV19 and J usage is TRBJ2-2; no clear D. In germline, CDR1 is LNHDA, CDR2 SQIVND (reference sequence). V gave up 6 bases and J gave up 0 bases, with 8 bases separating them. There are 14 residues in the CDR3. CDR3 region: CASSLTANTGELFF. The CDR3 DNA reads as TGTGCCAGTAGCCTCACAGCGAACACCGGGGAGCTGTTTTTT.

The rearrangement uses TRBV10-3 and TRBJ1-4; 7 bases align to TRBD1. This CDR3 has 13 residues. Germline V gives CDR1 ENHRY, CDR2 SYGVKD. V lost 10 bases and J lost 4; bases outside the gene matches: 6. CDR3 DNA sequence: TGTGCCACCATGACAGGGATTAATGAAAAACTGTTTTTT. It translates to CATMTGINEKLFF.

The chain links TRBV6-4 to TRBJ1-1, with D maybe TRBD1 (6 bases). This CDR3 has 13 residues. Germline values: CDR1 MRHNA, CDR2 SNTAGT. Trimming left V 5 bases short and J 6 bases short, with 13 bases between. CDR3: CASSSQGVSEAFF. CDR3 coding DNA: TGTGCCAGCAGTTCACAGGGTGTATCTGAAGCTTTCTTT.

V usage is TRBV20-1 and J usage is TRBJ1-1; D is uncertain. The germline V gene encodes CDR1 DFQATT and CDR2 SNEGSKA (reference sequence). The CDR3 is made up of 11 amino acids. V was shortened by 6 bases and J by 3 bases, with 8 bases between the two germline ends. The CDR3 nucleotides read TGCAGTGCCTACGGTGACACTGAAGCTTTCTTT. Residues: CSAYGDTEAFF.

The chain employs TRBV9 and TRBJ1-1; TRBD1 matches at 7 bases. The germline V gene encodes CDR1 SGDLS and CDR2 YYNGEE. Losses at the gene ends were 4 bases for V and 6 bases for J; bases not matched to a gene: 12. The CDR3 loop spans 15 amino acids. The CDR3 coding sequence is TGTGCCAGCAGCTCCATCAGGGGGTCCGTCGCTGAAGCTTTCTTT. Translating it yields CASSSIRGSVAEAFF.

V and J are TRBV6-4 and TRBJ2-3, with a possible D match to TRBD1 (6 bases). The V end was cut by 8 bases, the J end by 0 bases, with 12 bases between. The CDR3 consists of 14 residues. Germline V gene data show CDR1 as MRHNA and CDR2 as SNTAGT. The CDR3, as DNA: TGTGCCAGCGAGACAGGACTTAGCACAGATACGCAGTATTTT. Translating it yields CASETGLSTDTQYF.

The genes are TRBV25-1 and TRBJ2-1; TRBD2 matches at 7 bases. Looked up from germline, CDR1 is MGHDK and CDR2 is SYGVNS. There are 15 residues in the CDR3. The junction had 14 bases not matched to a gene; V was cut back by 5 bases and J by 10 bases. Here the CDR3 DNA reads TGTGCCAGCAGTTTGGGAGTGACTAGCCACGAGGAGCAGTTCTTC. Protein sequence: CASSLGVTSHEEQFF.

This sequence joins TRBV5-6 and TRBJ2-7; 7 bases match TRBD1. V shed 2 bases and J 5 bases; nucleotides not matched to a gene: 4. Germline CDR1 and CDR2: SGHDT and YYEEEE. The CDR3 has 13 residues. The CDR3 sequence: CASSFDRAHEQYF. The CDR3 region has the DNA TGTGCCAGCAGCTTTGACAGGGCCCACGAGCAGTACTTC.

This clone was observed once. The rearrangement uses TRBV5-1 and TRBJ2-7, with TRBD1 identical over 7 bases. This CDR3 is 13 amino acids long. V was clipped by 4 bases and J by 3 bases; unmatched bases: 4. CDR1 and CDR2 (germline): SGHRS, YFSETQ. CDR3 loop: CASSHGQDYEQYF. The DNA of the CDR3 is TGCGCCAGCAGCCACGGACAGGACTACGAGCAGTACTTC.

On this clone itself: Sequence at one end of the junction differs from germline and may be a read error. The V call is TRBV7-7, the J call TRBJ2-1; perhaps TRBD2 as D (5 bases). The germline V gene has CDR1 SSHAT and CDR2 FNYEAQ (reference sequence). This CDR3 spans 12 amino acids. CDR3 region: CASSQGGGEQFF. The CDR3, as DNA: TGTGCTAGCAGTCAAGGAGGTGGCGAGCAGTTCTTC.

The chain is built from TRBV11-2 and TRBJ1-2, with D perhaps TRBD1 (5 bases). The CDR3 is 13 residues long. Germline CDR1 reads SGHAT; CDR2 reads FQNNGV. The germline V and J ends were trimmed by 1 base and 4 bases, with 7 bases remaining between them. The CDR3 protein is CASSLAGFYGYTF. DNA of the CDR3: TGTGCCAGCAGCTTAGCAGGGTTCTATGGCTACACCTTC. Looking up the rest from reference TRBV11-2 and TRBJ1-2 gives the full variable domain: EAGVAQSPRYKIIEKRQSVAFWCNPISGHATLYWYQQILGQGPKLLIQFQNNGVVDDSQLPKDRFSAERLKGVDSTLKIQPAKLEDSAVYLCASSLAGFYGYTFGSGTRLTVV.

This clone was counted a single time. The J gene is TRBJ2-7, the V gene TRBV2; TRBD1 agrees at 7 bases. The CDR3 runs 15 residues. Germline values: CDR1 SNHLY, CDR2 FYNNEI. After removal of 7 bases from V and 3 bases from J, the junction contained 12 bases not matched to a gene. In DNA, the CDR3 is TGTGCCAGCACTCTATCCAGGACAGGAGGCTACGAGCAGTACTTC. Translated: CASTLSRTGGYEQYF.

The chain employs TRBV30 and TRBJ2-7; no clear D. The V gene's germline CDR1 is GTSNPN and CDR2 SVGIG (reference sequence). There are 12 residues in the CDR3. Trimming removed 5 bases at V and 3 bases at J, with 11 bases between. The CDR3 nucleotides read TGTGCCTGGGAGGAGAAAGGCTACGAGCAGTACTTC. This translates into CAWEEKGYEQYF.

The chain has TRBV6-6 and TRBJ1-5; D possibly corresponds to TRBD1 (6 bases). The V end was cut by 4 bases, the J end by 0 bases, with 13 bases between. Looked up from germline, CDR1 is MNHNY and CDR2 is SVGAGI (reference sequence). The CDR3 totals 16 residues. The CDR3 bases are TGTGCCAGCAGTTCCCCGGCAGGGGATAGCAATCAGCCCCAGCATTTT. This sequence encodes CASSSPAGDSNQPQHF.

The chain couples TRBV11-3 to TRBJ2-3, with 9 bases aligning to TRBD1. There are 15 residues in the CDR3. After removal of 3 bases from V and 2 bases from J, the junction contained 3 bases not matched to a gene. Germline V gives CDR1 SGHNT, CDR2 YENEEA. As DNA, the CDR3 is TGTGCCAGCAGCTTGGGACAGGGAATCACAGATACGCAGTATTTT. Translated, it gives CASSLGQGITDTQYF. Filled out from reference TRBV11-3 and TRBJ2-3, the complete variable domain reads EAGVVQSPRYKIIEKKQPVAFWCNPISGHNTLYWYLQNLGQGPELLIRYENEEAVDDSQLPKDRFSAERLKGVDSTLKIQPAELGDSAVYLCASSLGQGITDTQYFGPGTRLTVL.

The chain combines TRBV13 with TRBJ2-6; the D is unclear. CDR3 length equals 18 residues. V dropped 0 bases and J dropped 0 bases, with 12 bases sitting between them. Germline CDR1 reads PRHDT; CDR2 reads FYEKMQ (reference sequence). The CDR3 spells CASSLGTTYPSGANVLTF. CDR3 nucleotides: TGTGCCAGCAGCTTAGGCACCACCTACCCCTCTGGGGCCAACGTCCTGACTTTC. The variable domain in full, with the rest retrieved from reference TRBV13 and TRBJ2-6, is AAGVIQSPRHLIKEKRETATLKCYPIPRHDTVYWYQQGPGQDPQFLISFYEKMQSDKGSIPDRFSAQQFSDYHSELNMSSLELGDSALYFCASSLGTTYPSGANVLTFGAGSRLTVL.

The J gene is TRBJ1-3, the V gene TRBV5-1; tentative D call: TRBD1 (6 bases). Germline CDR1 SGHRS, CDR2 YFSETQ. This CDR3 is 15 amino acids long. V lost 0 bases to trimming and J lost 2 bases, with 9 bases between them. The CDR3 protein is CASSLAGDPGNTIYF. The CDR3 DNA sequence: TGCGCCAGCAGCTTGGCAGGGGACCCTGGAAACACCATATATTTT.

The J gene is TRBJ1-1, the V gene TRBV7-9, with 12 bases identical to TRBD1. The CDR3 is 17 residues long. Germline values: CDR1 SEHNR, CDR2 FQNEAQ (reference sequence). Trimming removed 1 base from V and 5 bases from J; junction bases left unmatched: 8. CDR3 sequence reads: CASSLGGQGAGWTEAFF. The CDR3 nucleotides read TGTGCCAGCAGCTTAGGGGGACAGGGGGCTGGATGGACTGAAGCTTTCTTT.

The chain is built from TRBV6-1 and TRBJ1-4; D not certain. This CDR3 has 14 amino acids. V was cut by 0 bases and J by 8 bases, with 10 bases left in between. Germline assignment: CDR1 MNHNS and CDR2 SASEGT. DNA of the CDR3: TGTGCCAGCAGTGAAGCTAGAGACTGGGAAAAACTGTTTTTT. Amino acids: CASSEARDWEKLFF.